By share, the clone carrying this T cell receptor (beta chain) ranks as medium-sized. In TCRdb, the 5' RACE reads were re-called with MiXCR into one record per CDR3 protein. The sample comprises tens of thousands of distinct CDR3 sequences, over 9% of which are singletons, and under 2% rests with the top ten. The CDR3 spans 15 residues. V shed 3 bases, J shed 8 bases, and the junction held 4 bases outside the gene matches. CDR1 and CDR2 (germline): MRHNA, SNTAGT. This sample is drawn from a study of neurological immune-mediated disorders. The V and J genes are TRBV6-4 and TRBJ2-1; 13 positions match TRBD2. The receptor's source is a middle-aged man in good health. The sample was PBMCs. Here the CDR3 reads CASSETSGGLDEQFF. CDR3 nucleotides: TGTGCCAGCAGTGAGACTAGCGGGGGGCTTGATGAGCAGTTCTTC.